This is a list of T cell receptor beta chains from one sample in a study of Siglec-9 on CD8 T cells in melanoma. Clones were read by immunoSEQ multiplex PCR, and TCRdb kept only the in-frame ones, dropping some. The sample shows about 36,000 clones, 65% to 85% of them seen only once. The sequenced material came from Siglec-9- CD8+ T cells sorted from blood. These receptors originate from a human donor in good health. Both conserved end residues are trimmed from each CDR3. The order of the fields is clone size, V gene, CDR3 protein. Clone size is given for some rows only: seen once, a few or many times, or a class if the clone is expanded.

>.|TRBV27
ASSLSLYSDYGYT
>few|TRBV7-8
ASSFGNTEAF
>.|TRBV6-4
ASSNGASTGELF
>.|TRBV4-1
ASSQSLAGGLANTGELF
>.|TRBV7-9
ASSLPDGNTEAF
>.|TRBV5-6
ASSLLDYTDTQY
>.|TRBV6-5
ASSYFGRGYEQY
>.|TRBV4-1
ASSQVGGYTGELF
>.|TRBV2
AKASDTSYNEQF
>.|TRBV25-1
ASSERQNQETQY
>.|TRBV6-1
ASRLIDRGDQPQH